This is a list of T cell receptor beta chains from one sample in a study of T cell responses to AZD1222 COVID-19 vaccine. Sequenced by immunoSEQ multiplex PCR; TCRdb stores in-frame clones only, minus some. The repertoire holds some 120,000 clones, roughly 92% seen once, with around 1.5% in the top ten. The sequences come from peripheral blood, collected 28 days after the second AZD1222 dose. The receptors here all came from an adult who received the AZD1222 COVID-19 vaccine. CDR3s include the opening cysteine and the closing phenylalanine or tryptophan. Fields, in order: clone size, V gene, CDR3 protein. Clone size appears in some rows only: once, few, many, or a class for an expanded clone.

>NA|TRBV5-4
CASSPFGAQETQYF
>NA|TRBV25-1
CASSDPGDTEKLFF
>NA|TRBV18
CASSPRLGADEKLFF
>NA|TRBV6-1
CASSETQIAKNIQYF
>NA|TRBV5-8
CASSPGQGPDTEAFF
>NA|TRBV6-5
CASSYSGPRSGNTIYF
>NA|TRBV6-5
CASSKDSPVGYGYTF
>once|TRBV3-1/TRBV3-2
CASSQDFRTGIYGGYTF
>NA|TRBV5-1
CASSLVHSANTGELFF
>NA|TRBV27
CASSRTGDYGYTF
>NA|TRBV2
CASRAGLAFYNEQFF
>NA|TRBV30
CAWSVVGQPNGGYTF
>once|TRBV7-9
CVAAYTDTQYF
>NA|TRBV11-3
CASSLYRTSGDPQETQYF
>NA|TRBV5-5
CASSLDVAGYEQYF
>NA|TRBV4-1
CASSTERFSGANVLTF
>NA|TRBV30
CAQSRGLAGVGETQYF
>NA|TRBV28
CASSLYDQPQHF
>once|TRBV27
CASSLSSSTEAFF
>NA|TRBV6-5
CATGGLDGYTF
>NA|TRBV9
CASSVVSRGRSGGEQYF
>NA|TRBV19
CASRGTHRSYNEQFF
>NA|TRBV15
CATSIPGLGYNEQFF
>NA|TRBV19
CASSIVLTDTQYF
>NA|TRBV28
CASSLANTEAFF